This T cell receptor beta chain came from a study of early T cells in non-severe SARS-CoV-2 infection. Study results and limitations: VDJdb-based annotation leaned toward anti-spike CD8 responses and missed private and CD4 specificities.

Worth noting for this clonotype: Antigen specificity is unknown.

The CDR3 covers 16 residues. TCRdb re-analysed the 5' RACE reads in MiXCR, keeping a single row per CDR3 protein. The sample has 25,000 to 35,000 distinct CDR3 sequences, 5.5% to 8% seen once; the top ten hold roughly two fifths. The TCR was taken from an adult who was a healthcare worker with PCR-confirmed SARS-CoV-2 infection or an uninfected control (not recorded which). The J gene is TRBJ2-3, the V gene TRBV21-1; TRBD2 is the table's D call, not checked against the DNA. TRBV21-1 is listed as a pseudogene. The sequencing sample was made of whole blood. The CDR3 DNA reads as TGTGCGGCTTTTGGGGGGTCCCCGGACTTGGAAGATACGCAGTATTTT. Its protein product is CAAFGGSPDLEDTQYF.